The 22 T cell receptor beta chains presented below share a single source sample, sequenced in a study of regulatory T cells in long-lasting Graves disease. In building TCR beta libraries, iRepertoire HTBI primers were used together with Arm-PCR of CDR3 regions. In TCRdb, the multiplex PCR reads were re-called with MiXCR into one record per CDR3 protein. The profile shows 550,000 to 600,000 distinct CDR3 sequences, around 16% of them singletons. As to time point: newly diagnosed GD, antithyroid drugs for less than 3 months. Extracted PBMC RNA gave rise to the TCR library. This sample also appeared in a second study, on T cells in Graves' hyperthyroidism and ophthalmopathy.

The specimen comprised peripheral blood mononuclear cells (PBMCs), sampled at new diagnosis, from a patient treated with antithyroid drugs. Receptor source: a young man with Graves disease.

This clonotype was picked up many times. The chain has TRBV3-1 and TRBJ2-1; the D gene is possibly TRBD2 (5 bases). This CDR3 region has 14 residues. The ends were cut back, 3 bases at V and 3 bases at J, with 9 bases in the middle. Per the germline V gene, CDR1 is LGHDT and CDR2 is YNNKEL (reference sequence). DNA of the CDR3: TGTGCCAGCAGCCAGAGGGCTAGCTACAATGAGCAGTTCTTC. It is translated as CASSQRASYNEQFF.

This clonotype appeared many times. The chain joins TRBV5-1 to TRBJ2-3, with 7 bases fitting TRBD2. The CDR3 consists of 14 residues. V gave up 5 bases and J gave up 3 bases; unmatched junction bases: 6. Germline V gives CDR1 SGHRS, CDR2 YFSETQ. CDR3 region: CASRPAGRTDTQYF. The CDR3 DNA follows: TGCGCCAGCAGGCCAGCGGGACGGACAGATACGCAGTATTTT. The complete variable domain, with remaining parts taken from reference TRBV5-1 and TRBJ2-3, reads KAGVTQTPRYLIKTRGQQVTLSCSPISGHRSVSWYQQTPGQGLQFLFEYFSETQRNKGNFPGRFSGRQFSNSRSEMNVSTLELGDSALYLCASRPAGRTDTQYFGPGTRLTVL.

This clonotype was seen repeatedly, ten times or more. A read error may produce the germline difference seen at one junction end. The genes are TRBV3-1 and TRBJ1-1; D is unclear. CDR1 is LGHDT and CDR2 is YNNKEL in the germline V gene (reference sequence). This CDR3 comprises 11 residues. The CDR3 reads CASSQASEAFF. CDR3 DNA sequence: TGCGCCAGCAGCCAAGCCTCCGAAGCTTTCTTT. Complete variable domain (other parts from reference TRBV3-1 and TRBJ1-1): DTAVSQTPKYLVTQMGNDKSIKCEQNLGHDTMYWYKQDSKKFLKIMFSYNNKELIINETVPNRFSPKSPDKAHLNLHINSLELGDSAVYFCASSQASEAFFGQGTRLTVV.

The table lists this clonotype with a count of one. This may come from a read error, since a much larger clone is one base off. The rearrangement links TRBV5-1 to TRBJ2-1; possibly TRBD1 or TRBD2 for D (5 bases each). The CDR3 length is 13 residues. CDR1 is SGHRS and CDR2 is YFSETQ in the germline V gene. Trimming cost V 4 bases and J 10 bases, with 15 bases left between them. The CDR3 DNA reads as TGCGCCAGCAGCCCCGGACATGACTACGAGCAGTTCTTC. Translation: CASSPGHDYEQFF.

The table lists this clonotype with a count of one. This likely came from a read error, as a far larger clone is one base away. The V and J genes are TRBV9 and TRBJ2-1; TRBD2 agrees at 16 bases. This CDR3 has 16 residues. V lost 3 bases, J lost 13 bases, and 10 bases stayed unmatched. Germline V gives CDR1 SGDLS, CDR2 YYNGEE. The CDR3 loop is CASSALGLAGGFSQFF. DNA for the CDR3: TGTGCCAGCAGCGCCTTGGGACTAGCGGGAGGGTTTTCCCAGTTCTTC. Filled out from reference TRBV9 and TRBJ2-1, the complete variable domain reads DSGVTQTPKHLITATGQRVTLRCSPRSGDLSVYWYQQSLDQGLQFLIQYYNGEERAKGNILERFSAQQFPDLHSELNLSSLELGDSALYFCASSALGLAGGFSQFFGPGTRLTVL.

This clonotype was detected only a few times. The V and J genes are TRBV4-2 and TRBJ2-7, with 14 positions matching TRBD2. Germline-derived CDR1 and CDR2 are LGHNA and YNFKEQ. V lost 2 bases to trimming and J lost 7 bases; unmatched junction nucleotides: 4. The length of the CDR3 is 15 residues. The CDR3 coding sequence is TGTGCCAGCAGCCAACCGGGACTAGCGGGAGATGAGCAGTACTTC. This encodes CASSQPGLAGDEQYF.

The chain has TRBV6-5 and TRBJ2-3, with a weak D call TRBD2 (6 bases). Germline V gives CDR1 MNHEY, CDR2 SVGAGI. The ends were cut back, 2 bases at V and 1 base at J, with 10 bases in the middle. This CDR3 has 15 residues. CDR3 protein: CASSYGASGTDTQYF. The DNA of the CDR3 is TGTGCCAGCAGTTACGGGGCTAGCGGCACAGATACGCAGTATTTT.

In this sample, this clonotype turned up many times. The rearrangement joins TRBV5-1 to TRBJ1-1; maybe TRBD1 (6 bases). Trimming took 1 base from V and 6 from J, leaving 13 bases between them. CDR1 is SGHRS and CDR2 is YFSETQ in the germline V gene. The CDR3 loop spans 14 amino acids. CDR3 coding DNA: TGCGCCAGCAGCTTGACAGGGTGGGAAGCTGAAGCTTTCTTT. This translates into CASSLTGWEAEAFF.

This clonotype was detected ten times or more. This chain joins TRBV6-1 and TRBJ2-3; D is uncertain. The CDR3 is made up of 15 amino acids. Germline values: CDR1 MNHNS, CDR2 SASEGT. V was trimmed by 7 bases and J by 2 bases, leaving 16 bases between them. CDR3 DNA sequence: TGTGCCAGCAATTGGTTTAGGGCAGCCACAGATACGCAGTATTTT. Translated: CASNWFRAATDTQYF.

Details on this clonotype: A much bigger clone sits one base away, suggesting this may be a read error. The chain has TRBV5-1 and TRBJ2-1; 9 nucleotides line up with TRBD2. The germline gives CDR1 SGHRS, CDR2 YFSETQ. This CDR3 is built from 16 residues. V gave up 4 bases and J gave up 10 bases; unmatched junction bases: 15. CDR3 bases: TGCGCCAGCAGCCCTGGACTAGCGCGAAGCTCCTACGAGCAGTTCTTC. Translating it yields CASSPGLARSSYEQFF.

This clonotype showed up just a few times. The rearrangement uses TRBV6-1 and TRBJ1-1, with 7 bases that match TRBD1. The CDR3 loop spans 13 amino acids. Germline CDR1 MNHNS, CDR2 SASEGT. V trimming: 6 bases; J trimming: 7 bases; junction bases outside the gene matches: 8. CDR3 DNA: TGTGCCAGCAGCCTAGGCCGGACAGGTGAAGCTTTCTTT. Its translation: CASSLGRTGEAFF.

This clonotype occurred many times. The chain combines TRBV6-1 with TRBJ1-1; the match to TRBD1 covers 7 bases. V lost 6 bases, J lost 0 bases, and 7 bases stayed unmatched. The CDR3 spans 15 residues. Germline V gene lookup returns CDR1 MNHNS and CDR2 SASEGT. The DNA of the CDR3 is TGTGCCAGCAGCCGCGGACAGGCAGTGAACACTGAAGCTTTCTTT. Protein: CASSRGQAVNTEAFF.

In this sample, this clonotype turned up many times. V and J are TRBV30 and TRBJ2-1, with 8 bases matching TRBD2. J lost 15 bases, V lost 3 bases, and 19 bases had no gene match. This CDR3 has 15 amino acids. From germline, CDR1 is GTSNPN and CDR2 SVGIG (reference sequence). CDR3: CAWRVRSAGGLDSFF. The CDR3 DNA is TGTGCCTGGAGGGTCCGCAGCGCGGGAGGTCTGGATTCGTTCTTC.

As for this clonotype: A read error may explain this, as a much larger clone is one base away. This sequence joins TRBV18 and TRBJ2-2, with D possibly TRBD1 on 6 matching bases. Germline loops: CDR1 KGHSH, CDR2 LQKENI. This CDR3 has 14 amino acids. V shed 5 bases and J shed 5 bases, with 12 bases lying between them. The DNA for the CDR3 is TGTGCCAGCTCATCGGGACAAACAACCGGGGAGCTGTTTTTT. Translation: CASSSGQTTGELFF. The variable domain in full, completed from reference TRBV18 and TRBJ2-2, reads NAGVMQNPRHLVRRRGQEARLRCSPMKGHSHVYWYRQLPEEGLKFMVYLQKENIIDESGMPKERFSAEFPKEGPSILRIQQVVRGDSAAYFCASSSGQTTGELFFGEGSRLTVL.

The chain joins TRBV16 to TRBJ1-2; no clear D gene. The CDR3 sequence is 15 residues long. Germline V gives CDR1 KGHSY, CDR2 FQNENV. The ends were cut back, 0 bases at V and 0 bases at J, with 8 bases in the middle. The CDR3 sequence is CASSQSTRANYGYTF. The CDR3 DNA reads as TGTGCCAGCAGCCAATCTACAAGGGCTAACTATGGCTACACCTTC. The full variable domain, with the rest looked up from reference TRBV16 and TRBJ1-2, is GEEVAQTPKHLVRGEGQKAKLYCAPIKGHSYVFWYQQVLKNEFKFLISFQNENVFDETGMPKERFSAKCLPNSPCSLEIQATKLEDSAVYFCASSQSTRANYGYTFGSGTRLTVV.

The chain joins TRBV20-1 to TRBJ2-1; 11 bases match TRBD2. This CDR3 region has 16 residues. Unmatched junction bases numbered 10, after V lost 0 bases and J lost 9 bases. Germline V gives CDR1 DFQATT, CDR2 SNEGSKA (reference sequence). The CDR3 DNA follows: TGCAGTGCTAGAGATCTATTAGCGGGAGGGCCGGGTGAGCAGTTCTTC. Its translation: CSARDLLAGGPGEQFF.

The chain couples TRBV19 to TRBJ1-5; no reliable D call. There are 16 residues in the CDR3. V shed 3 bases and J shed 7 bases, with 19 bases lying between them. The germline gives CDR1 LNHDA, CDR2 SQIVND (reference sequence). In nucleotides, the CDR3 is TGTGCCAGTAGTATTCGGGCGGCAATAGACAACCAGCCCCAGCATTTT. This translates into CASSIRAAIDNQPQHF.

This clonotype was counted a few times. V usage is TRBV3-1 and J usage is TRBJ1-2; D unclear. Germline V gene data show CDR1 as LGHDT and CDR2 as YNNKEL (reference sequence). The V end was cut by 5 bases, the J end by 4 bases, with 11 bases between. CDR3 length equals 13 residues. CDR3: CASSDGLTYGYTF. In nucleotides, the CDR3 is TGTGCCAGCAGCGATGGACTGACCTATGGCTACACCTTC.

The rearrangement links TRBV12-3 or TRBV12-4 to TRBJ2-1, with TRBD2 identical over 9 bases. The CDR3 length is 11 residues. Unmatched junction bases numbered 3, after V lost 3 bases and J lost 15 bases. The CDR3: CASSFGLARFF. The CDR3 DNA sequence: TGTGCCAGCAGTTTTGGACTAGCGAGGTTCTTC.

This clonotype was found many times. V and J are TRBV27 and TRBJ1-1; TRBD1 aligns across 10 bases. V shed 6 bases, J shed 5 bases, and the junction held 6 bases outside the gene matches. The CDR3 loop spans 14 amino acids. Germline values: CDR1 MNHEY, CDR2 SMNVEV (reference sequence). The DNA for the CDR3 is TGTGCCAGCAGCCCGGGACAGGGGTGGACTGAAGCTTTCTTT. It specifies CASSPGQGWTEAFF.

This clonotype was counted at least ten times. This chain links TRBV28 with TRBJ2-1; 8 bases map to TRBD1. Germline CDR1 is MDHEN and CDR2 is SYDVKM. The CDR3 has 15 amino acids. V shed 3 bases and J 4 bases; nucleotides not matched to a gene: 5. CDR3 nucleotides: TGTGCCAGCAGTTTGACAGGGGTGCAATACAATGAGCAGTTCTTC. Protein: CASSLTGVQYNEQFF.

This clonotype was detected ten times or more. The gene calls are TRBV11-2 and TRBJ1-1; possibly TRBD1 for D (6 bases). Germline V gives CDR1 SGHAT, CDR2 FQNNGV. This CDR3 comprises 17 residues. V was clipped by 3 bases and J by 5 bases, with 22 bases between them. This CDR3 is CASSFGLEGGRGTEAFF. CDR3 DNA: TGTGCCAGCAGCTTTGGGTTGGAAGGGGGAAGGGGTACTGAAGCTTTCTTT.